One sample yielded the 4 T cell receptor beta chains listed below, sequenced in a study of cytomegalovirus exposure and HLA in healthy donors. PCR involved 60 Vbeta and 13 Jbeta primers. The method was immunoSEQ multiplex PCR; TCRdb's version includes in-frame clones alone and lacks a portion of them. The repertoire holds roughly 200,000 clones, with around 80% as singletons. The sequencing input was PBMCs. The receptors come from a woman aged 55-75 years in good health and CMV-seropositive.

The chain has TRBV11-2 and TRBJ2-7; D might be TRBD2 (5 bases). Germline loops: CDR1 SGHAT, CDR2 FQNNGV. The CDR3 contains 15 residues. The V end was cut by 0 bases, the J end by 2 bases, with 11 bases between. Here the CDR3 DNA reads TGTGCCAGCAGCTTAGATCCCGGGGTTACCTACGAGCAGTACTTC. Translation: CASSLDPGVTYEQYF.

This clone was found a few times. The chain employs TRBV28 and TRBJ1-6, with a possible D match to TRBD1 (5 bases). The CDR3 covers 20 residues. CDR1 and CDR2 from the germline V gene are MDHEN and SYDVKM. CDR3 residues: CATFGGIGLSLYSSPSPLHF. CDR3 bases: TGTGCTACCTTCGGGGGTATCGGCCTAAGCCTCTATTCGTCGCCTTCACCCCTCCACTTT.

The chain couples TRBV10-3 to TRBJ2-7, with 9 bases aligning to TRBD1. Germline V gene lookup returns CDR1 ENHRY and CDR2 SYGVKD. The CDR3 has 13 residues. The trim removed 10 bases at V and 2 bases at J, leaving 6 bases unmatched. The CDR3 DNA reads TGTGCCACCCGGACAGGGGAAACCTACGAGCAGTACTTC. Protein product: CATRTGETYEQYF.

This clone was seen only a few times. This likely stems from a read error, as it lies one base from a far larger clone. Other DNA variants within this sample encode the same CDR3. The rearrangement links TRBV5-5 to TRBJ1-1; the D is unclear. V dropped 2 bases and J dropped 1 base, with 6 bases sitting between them. In germline, CDR1 is SGHKS, CDR2 YYEKEE (reference sequence). This CDR3 contains 13 residues. The CDR3 DNA is TGTGCCAGCAGCTTACAAGAGAACACTGAAGCTTTCTTT. As protein: CASSLQENTEAFF.